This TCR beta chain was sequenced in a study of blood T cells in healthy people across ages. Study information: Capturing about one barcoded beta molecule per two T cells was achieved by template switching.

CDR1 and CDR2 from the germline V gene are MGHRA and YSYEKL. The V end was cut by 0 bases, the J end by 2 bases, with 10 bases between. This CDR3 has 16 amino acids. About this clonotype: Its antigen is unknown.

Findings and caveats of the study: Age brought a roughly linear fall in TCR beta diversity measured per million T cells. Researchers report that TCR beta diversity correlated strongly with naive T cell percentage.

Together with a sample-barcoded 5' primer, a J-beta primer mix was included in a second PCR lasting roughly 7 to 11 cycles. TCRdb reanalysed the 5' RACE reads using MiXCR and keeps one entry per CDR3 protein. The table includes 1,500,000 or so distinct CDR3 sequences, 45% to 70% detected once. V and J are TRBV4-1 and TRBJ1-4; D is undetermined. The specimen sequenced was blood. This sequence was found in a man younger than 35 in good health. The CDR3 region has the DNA TGCGCCAGCAGCCAAGATCTTGTCGGGACTAATGAAAAACTGTTTTTT. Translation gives CASSQDLVGTNEKLFF.